This T cell receptor beta chain was found in a study of early T cells in non-severe SARS-CoV-2 infection. Overall study context: Chains were unpaired, as sequencing was done on bulk RNA from unsorted whole blood.

This clonotype was observed many times. TCRdb reprocessed the 5' RACE reads with MiXCR, giving one entry per CDR3 protein. The profile covers 20,000 to 25,000 distinct CDR3 sequences, with 4.5% appearing a single time and less than 8.5% taken by the ten largest. The V end lost 5 bases, the J end lost 0 bases, and 14 bases lay between the germline ends. This CDR3 spans 15 amino acids. Germline assignment: CDR1 DFQATT and CDR2 SNEGSKA (reference sequence). Input material: whole blood. The V call is TRBV20-1, the J call TRBJ2-1; no definite D call. The receptor comes from an adult who was a healthcare worker with PCR-confirmed SARS-CoV-2 infection or an uninfected control (not recorded which). CDR3 region: CSARHGSRSYNEQFF. The CDR3 bases are TGCAGTGCTCGACACGGTTCCCGCTCCTACAATGAGCAGTTCTTC.